The next 23 T cell receptor beta chains were all read from a single sample in a study of blood T cell repertoires in COVID-19. Method: immunoSEQ multiplex PCR; TCRdb's copy keeps in-frame clones and lacks some. Here the sample spans around 88,000 clones, 90% being singletons. The sequencing input was peripheral blood. All receptors come from a man aged 60 to 69 with acute or convalescent COVID-19.

This sequence joins TRBV19 and TRBJ1-4, with TRBD1 matching over 7 bases. Germline CDR1 LNHDA, CDR2 SQIVND (reference sequence). The length of the CDR3 is 17 residues. Trimming removed 0 bases from V and 4 bases from J; junction bases left unmatched: 8. The CDR3 is CASSIDTETGVNEKLFF. The CDR3 region has the DNA TGTGCCAGTAGTATAGATACGGAAACAGGGGTTAATGAAAAACTGTTTTTT.

This clone came up once. This sequence joins TRBV19 and TRBJ1-2, with a weak D call TRBD1 (5 bases). Germline CDR1 and CDR2: LNHDA and SQIVND (reference sequence). The CDR3 is 13 amino acids. V was trimmed by 1 base and J by 4 bases, leaving 7 bases between them. The CDR3 DNA follows: TGTGCCAGTAGTATAGGGACACTCTATGGCTACACCTTC. Encoded protein: CASSIGTLYGYTF.

The chain combines TRBV7-3 with TRBJ2-7; 7 nucleotides align to TRBD1. Germline V gene lookup returns CDR1 SGHTA and CDR2 FQGTGA. CDR3 length: 19 residues. The V and J ends lost 3 bases and 3 bases, in that order; junction bases with no gene match: 20. CDR3 DNA: TGTGCCAGCAGCTTTCGGAATCTTCCGAGAGAGACAGGGCACTACGAGCAGTACTTC. Protein: CASSFRNLPRETGHYEQYF.

The CDR3 nucleotides read TGTGCCAGCAGCTTAGGGGCGGACAGGGTCGACACCATATATTTT. As protein: CASSLGADRVDTIYF. The chain has TRBV13 and TRBJ1-3; 8 bases line up with TRBD1. Losses at the gene ends were 0 bases for V and 8 bases for J; bases not matched to a gene: 6. The germline V gene has CDR1 PRHDT and CDR2 FYEKMQ (reference sequence). The CDR3 runs 15 residues.

This chain joins TRBV9 and TRBJ1-4; D not certain. Trimming shortened V by 4 bases and J by 7 bases, and 8 bases separated the two germline ends. CDR1 and CDR2 (germline): SGDLS, YYNGEE. This CDR3 spans 12 amino acids. Here the CDR3 DNA reads TGTGCCAGCAGCCCAGGATTTGAAAAACTGTTTTTT. Its translation: CASSPGFEKLFF.

The V and J genes are TRBV24-1 and TRBJ2-1; 10 positions agree with TRBD2. Unmatched junction bases numbered 7, after V lost 4 bases and J lost 2 bases. The CDR3 is 17 amino acids. CDR1 and CDR2 from the germline V gene are KGHDR and SFDVKD. For the CDR3, the DNA is TGTGCCACCAGTGACCACACACTAGCGGGACCCTACAATGAGCAGTTCTTC. Translated, it gives CATSDHTLAGPYNEQFF.

This chain uses TRBV2 with TRBJ1-6, with 12 bases matching TRBD1. Trimming at V came to 6 bases and at J to 6 bases, leaving 6 bases not matched to a gene. This CDR3 has 16 amino acids. Germline CDR1 is SNHLY and CDR2 is FYNNEI. The CDR3 reads CASSKGQGALNSPLHF. The CDR3 bases are TGTGCCAGCAGCAAGGGACAGGGGGCGCTTAATTCACCCCTCCACTTT.

This chain joins TRBV11-2 and TRBJ2-5, with 8 bases that match TRBD2. The CDR3 contains 15 residues. Germline trimming cut 1 base from V and 0 bases from J; bases unmatched to any gene: 1. CDR1 and CDR2 from the germline V gene are SGHAT and FQNNGV. For the CDR3, the DNA is TGTGCCAGCAGCTTAGGCGGGGGGTACCAAGAGACCCAGTACTTC. The encoded protein is CASSLGGGYQETQYF.

This chain connects TRBV4-2 to TRBJ2-1; the match to TRBD2 covers 12 bases. Trimming cost V 3 bases and J 6 bases; bases outside gene matches: 9. Germline values: CDR1 LGHNA, CDR2 YNFKEQ. The CDR3 is 17 amino acids. The CDR3, as DNA: TGTGCCAGCAGCCAGGAAATTCTAGCGGGAGGGCCCAATGAGCAGTTCTTC. Its translation: CASSQEILAGGPNEQFF.

The chain links TRBV29-1 to TRBJ1-1; D call uncertain. Germline loops: CDR1 SQVTM, CDR2 ANQGSEA. V was trimmed by 4 bases and J by 5 bases, leaving 8 bases between them. The CDR3 consists of 11 residues. The CDR3 protein is CSVARQTEAFF. The CDR3 DNA reads TGCAGCGTTGCTAGGCAAACTGAAGCTTTCTTT.

CDR3 sequence reads: CASRNAGVNTQYF. The DNA for the CDR3 is TGTGCCAGCCGCAACGCGGGCGTAAATACGCAGTATTTT. V and J are TRBV27 and TRBJ2-3, with D perhaps matching TRBD2 (5 bases). The V gene lost 8 bases and the J gene lost 7 bases, with 16 bases spanning the gap. The germline CDR1 and CDR2 sequences are MNHEY and SMNVEV (reference sequence). This CDR3 has 13 residues.

The chain recombines TRBV20-1 with TRBJ2-5, with D uncertain. The CDR3 runs 11 residues. Germline loops: CDR1 DFQATT, CDR2 SNEGSKA (reference sequence). The V gene lost 1 base and the J gene lost 5 bases, with 5 bases spanning the gap. The chain's CDR3 is CSARVSETQYF. The CDR3 DNA reads as TGCAGTGCTAGAGTATCGGAGACCCAGTACTTC.

V gene TRBV21-1 combines with J gene TRBJ2-2; the table's D call, TRBD2, was not checked against the DNA. TRBV21-1 is reported as a pseudogene. The CDR3 has 18 residues. The CDR3 sequence is CASSKGGGRTQNTGELFF. The DNA of the CDR3 is TGTGCCAGCAGCAAAGGGGGAGGACGTACACAGAACACCGGGGAGCTGTTTTTT.

CDR3 amino acids: CASSGLDGNSGNTIYF. CDR3 in DNA: TGTGCCAGTAGTGGTCTCGACGGGAACTCTGGAAACACCATATATTTT. The rearrangement uses TRBV19 and TRBJ1-3; D is unresolved. Germline CDR1 is LNHDA and CDR2 is SQIVND (reference sequence). This CDR3 has 16 amino acids. Deletions cut 5 bases from V and 0 bases from J, with 14 bases between. The variable domain in full, with the rest retrieved from reference TRBV19 and TRBJ1-3, is DGGITQSPKYLFRKEGQNVTLSCEQNLNHDAMYWYRQDPGQGLRLIYYSQIVNDFQKGDIAEGYSVSREKKESFPLTVTSAQKNPTAFYLCASSGLDGNSGNTIYFGEGSWLTVV.

V usage is TRBV7-8 and J usage is TRBJ1-2; a weak D match, TRBD1 (5 bases). This CDR3 contains 12 residues. Trimming shortened V by 2 bases and J by 6 bases, and 7 bases separated the two germline ends. The germline V gene has CDR1 SGHVS and CDR2 FQNEAQ. The CDR3 DNA follows: TGTGCCAGCAGCTTACAGGGTCATGGCTACACCTTC. Translating gives CASSLQGHGYTF.

This clone was recorded a few times. The V call is TRBV12-3 or TRBV12-4, the J call TRBJ2-7; the D is unclear. Trimming stripped 7 bases from V and 2 bases from J, with 12 bases between. This CDR3 has 13 amino acids. The CDR3 is CASTRSPAYEQYF. For the CDR3, the DNA is TGTGCCAGCACCCGCTCCCCAGCCTACGAGCAGTACTTC.

This chain connects TRBV19 to TRBJ1-1, with D uncertain. CDR3 length: 12 amino acids. V was clipped by 7 bases and J by 3 bases, with 9 bases between them. Germline V gives CDR1 LNHDA, CDR2 SQIVND (reference sequence). CDR3 region: CASNFGDTEAFF. CDR3 sequence (DNA): TGTGCCAGTAACTTCGGGGACACTGAAGCTTTCTTT.

The chain has TRBV28 and TRBJ1-2; weak D call: TRBD1 (6 bases). Germline CDR1 is MDHEN and CDR2 is SYDVKM. The CDR3 length is 16 residues. V shed 10 bases and J shed 0 bases, with 21 bases lying between them. The CDR3 protein is CATSGRDTYSNYGYTF. For the CDR3, the DNA is TGTGCCACTTCCGGCCGGGACACCTATTCTAACTATGGCTACACCTTC.

This clone appeared once. The chain recombines TRBV5-4 with TRBJ1-1; 8 bases match TRBD1. Per the germline V gene, CDR1 is SGHNT and CDR2 is YYREEE (reference sequence). Losses at the gene ends were 5 bases for V and 3 bases for J; bases not matched to a gene: 6. The CDR3 is made up of 14 amino acids. CDR3 protein: CASSYGQGDTEAFF. The DNA for the CDR3 is TGTGCCAGCAGTTATGGACAGGGAGACACTGAAGCTTTCTTT.

The chain has TRBV28 and TRBJ2-7, with D possibly TRBD1 on 5 matching bases. V lost 4 bases, J lost 6 bases, and 16 bases lay in between. Per germline, CDR1 MDHEN and CDR2 SYDVKM. This CDR3 contains 14 residues. In DNA form, the CDR3 reads TGTGCCAGCAGTTCGACGGCCACCAGGGTCGAGCAGTACTTC. It encodes CASSSTATRVEQYF.

V usage is TRBV10-3 and J usage is TRBJ1-6, with 7 nucleotides matching TRBD1. This CDR3 has 14 amino acids. In germline, CDR1 is ENHRY, CDR2 SYGVKD. With V trimmed by 11 bases and J by 5 bases, 9 bases remained unmatched. CDR3 loop: CASTGDRNNSPLHF. The CDR3, as DNA: TGTGCCTCCACAGGGGACAGAAATAATTCACCCCTCCACTTT.

About this clone itself: The same CDR3 also results from other DNA sequences found in this sample. V gene TRBV5-1 combines with J gene TRBJ1-3, with 7 bases aligning to TRBD1. Germline CDR1 SGHRS, CDR2 YFSETQ. V lost 0 bases and J lost 2; bases outside the gene matches: 5. This CDR3 is 16 amino acids long. CDR3 sequence (DNA): TGCGCCAGCAGCTTGGGCACAGGGGATACTGGAAACACCATATATTTT. It codes for CASSLGTGDTGNTIYF.

This clone has more than one count but fewer than ten. The chain links TRBV30 to TRBJ2-6; tentative D call: TRBD1 (5 bases). Germline CDR1 GTSNPN, CDR2 SVGIG (reference sequence). This CDR3 region has 16 residues. Between the trimmed V and J ends, which lost 0 bases and 1 base, there was a span of 10 bases. This CDR3 reads CAWSVLGESGANVLTF. DNA of the CDR3: TGTGCCTGGAGTGTGTTAGGGGAATCTGGGGCCAACGTCCTGACTTTC.